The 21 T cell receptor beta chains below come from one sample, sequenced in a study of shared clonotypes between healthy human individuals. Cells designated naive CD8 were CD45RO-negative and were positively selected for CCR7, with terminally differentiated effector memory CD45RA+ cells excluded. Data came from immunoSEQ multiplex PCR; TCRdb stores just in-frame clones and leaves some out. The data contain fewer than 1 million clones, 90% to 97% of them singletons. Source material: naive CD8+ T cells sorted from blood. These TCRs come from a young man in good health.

The CDR3 here is CASSLPGQGTNEQFF. Here the CDR3 DNA reads TGTGCCAGCAGCTTACCGGGACAGGGGACCAATGAGCAGTTCTTC. V and J are TRBV7-9 and TRBJ2-1; 10 bases are shared with TRBD1. V gave up 2 bases and J gave up 6 bases; unmatched junction bases: 4. This CDR3 has 15 residues. Per germline, CDR1 SEHNR and CDR2 FQNEAQ (reference sequence).

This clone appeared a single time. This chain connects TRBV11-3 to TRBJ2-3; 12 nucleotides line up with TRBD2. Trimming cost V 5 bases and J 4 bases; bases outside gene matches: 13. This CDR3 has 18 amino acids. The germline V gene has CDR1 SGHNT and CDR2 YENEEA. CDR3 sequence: CASSLRALAGGSADTQYF. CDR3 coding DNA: TGTGCCAGCAGCCTTAGGGCCCTAGCGGGAGGGAGTGCAGATACGCAGTATTTT.

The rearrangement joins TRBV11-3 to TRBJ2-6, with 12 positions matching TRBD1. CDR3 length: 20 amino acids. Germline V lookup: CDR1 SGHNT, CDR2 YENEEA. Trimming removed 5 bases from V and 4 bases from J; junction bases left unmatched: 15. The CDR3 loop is CASSPRTGTGGEGGANVLTF. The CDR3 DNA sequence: TGTGCCAGCAGCCCACGGACCGGGACAGGGGGCGAAGGAGGGGCCAACGTCCTGACTTTC.

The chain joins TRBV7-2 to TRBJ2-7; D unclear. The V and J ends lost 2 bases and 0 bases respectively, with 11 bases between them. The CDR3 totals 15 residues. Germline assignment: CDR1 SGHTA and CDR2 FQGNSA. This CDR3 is CASSLHALSSYEQYF. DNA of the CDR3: TGTGCCAGCAGCTTACACGCCCTCAGCTCCTACGAGCAGTACTTC.

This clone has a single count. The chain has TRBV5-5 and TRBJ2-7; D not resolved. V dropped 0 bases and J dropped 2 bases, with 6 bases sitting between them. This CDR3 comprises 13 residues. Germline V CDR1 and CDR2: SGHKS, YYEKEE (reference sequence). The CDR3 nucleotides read TGTGCCAGCAGCTTGGCCGTTACCTACGAGCAGTACTTC. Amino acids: CASSLAVTYEQYF. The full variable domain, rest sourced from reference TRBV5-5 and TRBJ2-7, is DAGVTQSPTHLIKTRGQQVTLRCSPISGHKSVSWYQQVLGQGPQFIFQYYEKEERGRGNFPDRFSARQFPNYSSELNVNALLLGDSALYLCASSLAVTYEQYFGPGTRLTVT.

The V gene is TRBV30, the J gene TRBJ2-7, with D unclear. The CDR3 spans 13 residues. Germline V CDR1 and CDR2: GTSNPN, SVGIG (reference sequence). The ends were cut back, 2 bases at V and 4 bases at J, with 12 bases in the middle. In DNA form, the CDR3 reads TGTGCCTGGAGTCCCGGAGTGGAATACGAGCAGTACTTC. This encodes CAWSPGVEYEQYF.

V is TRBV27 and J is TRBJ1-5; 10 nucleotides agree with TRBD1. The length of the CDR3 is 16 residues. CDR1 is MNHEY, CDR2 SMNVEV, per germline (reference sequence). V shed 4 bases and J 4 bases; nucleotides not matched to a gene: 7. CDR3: CASSSGTGAFNQPQHF. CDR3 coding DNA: TGTGCCAGCAGTTCCGGGACAGGGGCCTTTAATCAGCCCCAGCATTTT.

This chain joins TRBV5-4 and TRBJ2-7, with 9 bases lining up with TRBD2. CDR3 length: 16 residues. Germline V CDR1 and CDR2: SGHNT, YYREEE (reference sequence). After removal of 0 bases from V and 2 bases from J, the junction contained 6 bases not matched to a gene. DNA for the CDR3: TGTGCCAGCAGCTTGGGTAGGACTAGCGTCACCTACGAGCAGTACTTC. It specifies CASSLGRTSVTYEQYF.

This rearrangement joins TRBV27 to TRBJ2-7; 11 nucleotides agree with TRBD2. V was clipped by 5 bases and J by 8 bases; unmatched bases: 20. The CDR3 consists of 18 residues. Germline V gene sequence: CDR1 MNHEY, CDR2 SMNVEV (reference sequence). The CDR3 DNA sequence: TGTGCCAGCAGTCCCTCGGGGATAGCGGGAGGGCTTCCTTACAAGCAGTACTTC. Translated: CASSPSGIAGGLPYKQYF.

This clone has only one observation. CDR3 residues: CASSDQRGGDTEAFF. The CDR3 DNA follows: TGCGCCAGCAGTGACCAAAGGGGAGGGGACACTGAAGCTTTCTTT. The chain couples TRBV10-1 to TRBJ1-1; D is perhaps TRBD1 (5 bases). V was shortened by 3 bases and J by 3 bases, with 14 bases between the two germline ends. The CDR3 length is 15 residues. CDR1 and CDR2 from the germline V gene are WNHNN and SYGVQD (reference sequence).

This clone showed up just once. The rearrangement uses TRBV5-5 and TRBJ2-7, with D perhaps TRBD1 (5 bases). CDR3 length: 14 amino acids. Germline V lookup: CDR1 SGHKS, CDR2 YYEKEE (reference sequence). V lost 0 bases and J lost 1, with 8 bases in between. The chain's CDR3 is CASSLGQRSYEQYF. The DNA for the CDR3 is TGTGCCAGCAGCTTGGGACAGAGATCCTACGAGCAGTACTTC. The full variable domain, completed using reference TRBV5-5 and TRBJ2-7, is DAGVTQSPTHLIKTRGQQVTLRCSPISGHKSVSWYQQVLGQGPQFIFQYYEKEERGRGNFPDRFSARQFPNYSSELNVNALLLGDSALYLCASSLGQRSYEQYFGPGTRLTVT.

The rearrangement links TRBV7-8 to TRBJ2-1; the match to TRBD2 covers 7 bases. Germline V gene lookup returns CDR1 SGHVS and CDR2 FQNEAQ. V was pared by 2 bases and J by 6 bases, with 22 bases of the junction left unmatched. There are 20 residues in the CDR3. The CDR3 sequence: CASSLYLTETGTIRVNEQFF. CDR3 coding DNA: TGTGCCAGCAGCTTATACCTGACAGAAACCGGGACTATACGTGTCAATGAGCAGTTCTTC.

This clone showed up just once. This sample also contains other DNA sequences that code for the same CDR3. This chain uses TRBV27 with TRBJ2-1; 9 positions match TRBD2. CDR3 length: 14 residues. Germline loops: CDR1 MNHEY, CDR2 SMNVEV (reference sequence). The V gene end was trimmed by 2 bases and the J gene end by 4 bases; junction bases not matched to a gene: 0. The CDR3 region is CASSLAGGYNEQFF. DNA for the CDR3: TGTGCCAGCAGTTTAGCGGGGGGGTACAATGAGCAGTTCTTC.

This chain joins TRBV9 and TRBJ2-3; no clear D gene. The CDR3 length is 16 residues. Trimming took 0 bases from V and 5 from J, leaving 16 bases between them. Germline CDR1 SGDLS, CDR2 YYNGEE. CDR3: CASSVDLSLKGDTQYF. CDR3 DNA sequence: TGTGCCAGCAGCGTAGACCTTAGCTTGAAGGGAGATACGCAGTATTTT.

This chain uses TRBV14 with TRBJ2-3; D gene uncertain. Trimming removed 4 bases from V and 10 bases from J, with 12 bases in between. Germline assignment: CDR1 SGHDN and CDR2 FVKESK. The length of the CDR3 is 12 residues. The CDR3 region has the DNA TGTGCCAGCAGCCCGGACCGGTCGTCGCAGTATTTT. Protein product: CASSPDRSSQYF.

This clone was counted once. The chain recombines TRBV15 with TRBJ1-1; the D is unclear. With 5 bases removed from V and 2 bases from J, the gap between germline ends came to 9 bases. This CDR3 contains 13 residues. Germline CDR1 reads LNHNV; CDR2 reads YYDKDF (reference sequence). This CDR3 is CATSPITNTEAFF. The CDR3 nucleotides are TGTGCCACCAGCCCCATAACAAACACTGAAGCTTTCTTT.

CDR3 sequence: CASSGGRISGANVLTF. The CDR3 nucleotides are TGTGCCAGCAGCGGGGGACGGATCTCTGGGGCCAACGTCCTGACTTTC. The chain carries TRBV5-6 and TRBJ2-6; possibly TRBD1 or TRBD2 for D (5 bases each). CDR3 length: 16 residues. From germline, CDR1 is SGHDT and CDR2 YYEEEE. The V end lost 4 bases, the J end lost 0 bases, and 11 bases lay between the germline ends.

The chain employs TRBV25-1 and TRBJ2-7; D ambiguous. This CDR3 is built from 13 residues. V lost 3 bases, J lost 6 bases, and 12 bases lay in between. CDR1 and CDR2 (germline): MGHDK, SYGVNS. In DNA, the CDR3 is TGTGCCAGCAGTGAGGGTTTAGGAATCGAGCAGTACTTC. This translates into CASSEGLGIEQYF.

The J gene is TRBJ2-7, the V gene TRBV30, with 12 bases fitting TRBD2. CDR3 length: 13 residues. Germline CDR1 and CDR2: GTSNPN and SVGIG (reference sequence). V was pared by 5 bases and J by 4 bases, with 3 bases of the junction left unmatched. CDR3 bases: TGTGCCTGGGCTACTAGCGGGGGGTACGAGCAGTACTTC. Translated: CAWATSGGYEQYF.

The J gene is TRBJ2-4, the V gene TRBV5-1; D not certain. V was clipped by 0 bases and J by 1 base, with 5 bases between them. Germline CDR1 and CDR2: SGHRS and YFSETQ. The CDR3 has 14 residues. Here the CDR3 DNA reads TGCGCCAGCAGCTTGGAGGGCGCCAAAAACATTCAGTACTTC. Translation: CASSLEGAKNIQYF.

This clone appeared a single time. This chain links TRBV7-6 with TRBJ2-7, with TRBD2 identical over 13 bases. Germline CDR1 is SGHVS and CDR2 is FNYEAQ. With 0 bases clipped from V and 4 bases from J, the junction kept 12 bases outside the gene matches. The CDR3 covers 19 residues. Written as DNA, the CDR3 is TGTGCCAGCAGCTTAGCGCCTTTTTCCGGGACTAGCGGGGCGTACGAGCAGTACTTC. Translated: CASSLAPFSGTSGAYEQYF.